A selection of T cell receptor beta chains follows, all from one sample in a study of blood T cell repertoires in COVID-19. This table comes from immunoSEQ multiplex PCR, and its TCRdb copy is limited to in-frame clones, with some not included. The table lists more than 350,000 clones, about 86% of them singletons. The sample comprised PBMCs or T cells enriched from blood (not recorded which). The receptor set was obtained from a woman aged 45-60 years who had recovered from COVID-19. Each CDR3 is given with its conserved first and last residue. D genes are given only for firm matches.

v_gene: TRBV10-3; d_gene: TRBD1; j_gene: TRBJ1-1; CDR3aa: CAIKPGQATEAFF
v_gene: TRBV14; d_gene: TRBD2; j_gene: TRBJ2-7; CDR3aa: CASSQRTGTSGEEQYF
v_gene: TRBV7-2; d_gene: NA; j_gene: TRBJ2-3; CDR3aa: CASAGNTDTQYF
v_gene: TRBV13; d_gene: TRBD2; j_gene: TRBJ2-2; CDR3aa: CASSSPGSSGGTGELFF
v_gene: TRBV6-2/TRBV6-3; d_gene: NA; j_gene: TRBJ1-5; CDR3aa: CASSPEGRGRQPQHF
v_gene: TRBV27; d_gene: NA; j_gene: TRBJ1-2; CDR3aa: CASSRGVDRALRYGYTF
v_gene: TRBV19; d_gene: NA; j_gene: TRBJ1-2; CDR3aa: CASSIDRDYGYTF
v_gene: TRBV18; d_gene: NA; j_gene: TRBJ1-6; CDR3aa: CASSPGTAYNSPLHF
v_gene: TRBV29-1; d_gene: TRBD1; j_gene: TRBJ1-2; CDR3aa: CSVVETDRNIHYGYTF
v_gene: TRBV6-5; d_gene: NA; j_gene: TRBJ1-5; CDR3aa: CASSRDYSNQPQHF
v_gene: TRBV7-9; d_gene: NA; j_gene: TRBJ2-7; CDR3aa: CASSARDSSYEQYF
v_gene: TRBV7-2; d_gene: NA; j_gene: TRBJ2-3; CDR3aa: CASSLRTGTDTQYF
v_gene: TRBV5-1; d_gene: NA; j_gene: TRBJ1-2; CDR3aa: CASSLPQGYGYTF
v_gene: TRBV19; d_gene: TRBD1; j_gene: TRBJ1-2; CDR3aa: CASSTLTGGRGYGYTF
v_gene: TRBV19; d_gene: NA; j_gene: TRBJ1-1; CDR3aa: CASSSGWTEAFF
v_gene: TRBV28; d_gene: TRBD1; j_gene: TRBJ1-2; CDR3aa: CASSPGTGGGRLVGYTF
v_gene: TRBV4-1; d_gene: TRBD2; j_gene: TRBJ2-5; CDR3aa: CASSQGHSGGIETQYF
v_gene: TRBV7-9; d_gene: NA; j_gene: TRBJ2-5; CDR3aa: CASSPTGQSPQETQYF
v_gene: TRBV28; d_gene: NA; j_gene: TRBJ2-5; CDR3aa: CASSWGRKETQYF
v_gene: TRBV18; d_gene: TRBD1; j_gene: TRBJ2-7; CDR3aa: CASSPATGGQYEQYF
v_gene: TRBV6-5; d_gene: NA; j_gene: TRBJ1-2; CDR3aa: CASRYGDYGYTF
v_gene: TRBV3-1/TRBV3-2; d_gene: NA; j_gene: TRBJ1-1; CDR3aa: CASSHGTGGAFF
v_gene: TRBV9; d_gene: NA; j_gene: TRBJ1-6; CDR3aa: CASSREGASPLHF
v_gene: TRBV28; d_gene: NA; j_gene: TRBJ1-4; CDR3aa: CASSLISGHSFSNEKLFF
v_gene: TRBV5-6; d_gene: NA; j_gene: TRBJ2-5; CDR3aa: CASSGDFKETQYF
v_gene: TRBV23-1; d_gene: TRBD1; j_gene: TRBJ1-2; CDR3aa: CASTCSPGTAKYGYTF
v_gene: TRBV19; d_gene: TRBD1; j_gene: TRBJ2-7; CDR3aa: CASSIVPGQGYEQYF
v_gene: TRBV3-1/TRBV3-2; d_gene: NA; j_gene: TRBJ1-1; CDR3aa: CASSPTGRAEAFF
v_gene: TRBV28; d_gene: NA; j_gene: TRBJ2-5; CDR3aa: CASSWDIQQETQYF
v_gene: TRBV4-1; d_gene: NA; j_gene: TRBJ2-7; CDR3aa: CASSQYRTYEQYF
v_gene: TRBV9; d_gene: NA; j_gene: TRBJ2-2; CDR3aa: CASSPGASNTGELFF
v_gene: TRBV7-8; d_gene: TRBD2; j_gene: TRBJ2-7; CDR3aa: CASLPGGAGAYEQYF
v_gene: TRBV5-1; d_gene: NA; j_gene: TRBJ2-1; CDR3aa: CASSQVASGLTNEQFF
v_gene: TRBV6-5; d_gene: NA; j_gene: TRBJ2-3; CDR3aa: CASSLSHTDTQYF
v_gene: TRBV30; d_gene: NA; j_gene: TRBJ1-3; CDR3aa: CAWSPLRGSPVLAGNTIYF
v_gene: TRBV2; d_gene: TRBD2; j_gene: TRBJ2-1; CDR3aa: CASTEPAGSYNEQFF
v_gene: TRBV2; d_gene: NA; j_gene: TRBJ1-1; CDR3aa: CASSTTVYTEAFF
v_gene: TRBV6-1; d_gene: NA; j_gene: TRBJ1-2; CDR3aa: CASSEEGTGSNGYTF
v_gene: TRBV27; d_gene: NA; j_gene: TRBJ2-7; CDR3aa: CASSSNSYEQYF
v_gene: TRBV5-1; d_gene: TRBD1; j_gene: TRBJ1-3; CDR3aa: CASSSGTGFNTIYF